The source of this TCR beta chain is a study of T cells expressing NK-cell markers. Study information: TCR beta repertoires came from sorted CD3+CD56+NKG2C+, CD3+CD56+NKG2C- and CD3+CD56-NKG2C+ T cells.

This CDR3 has 13 amino acids. TCRdb re-called the 5' RACE reads, yielding one record per CDR3 amino acid sequence without DNA. The sample table sets out 500,000 to 700,000 distinct CDR3 sequences. The chain recombines TRBV12-3 or TRBV12-4 with TRBJ2-5. The sequence derives from a man aged 18 to 29 in good health. Material: blood T cells: a sorted CD56 or NKG2C T cell subset, CD4+ or CD8+ T cells, or bulk PBMC T cells (not recorded which). The CDR3 region is CASSLRPLETQYF.